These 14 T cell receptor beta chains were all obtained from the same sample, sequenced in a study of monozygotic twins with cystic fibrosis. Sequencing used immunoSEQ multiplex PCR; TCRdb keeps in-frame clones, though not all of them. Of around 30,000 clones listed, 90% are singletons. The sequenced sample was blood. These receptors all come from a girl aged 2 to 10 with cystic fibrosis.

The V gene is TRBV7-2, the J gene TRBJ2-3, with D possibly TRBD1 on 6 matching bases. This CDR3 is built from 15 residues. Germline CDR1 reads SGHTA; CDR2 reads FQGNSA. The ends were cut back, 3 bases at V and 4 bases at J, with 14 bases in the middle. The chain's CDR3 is CASSFDRTGSDTQYF. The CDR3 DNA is TGTGCCAGCAGCTTTGACAGGACTGGGTCAGATACGCAGTATTTT.

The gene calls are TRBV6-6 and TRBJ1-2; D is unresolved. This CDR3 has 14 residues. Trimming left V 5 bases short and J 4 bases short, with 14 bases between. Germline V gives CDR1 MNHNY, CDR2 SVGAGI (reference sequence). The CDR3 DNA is TGTGCCAGCAGTCGGGGTCTAGAGACCTATGGCTACACCTTC. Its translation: CASSRGLETYGYTF.

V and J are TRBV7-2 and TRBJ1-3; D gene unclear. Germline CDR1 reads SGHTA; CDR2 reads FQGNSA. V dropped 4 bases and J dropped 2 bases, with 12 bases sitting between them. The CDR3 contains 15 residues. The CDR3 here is CASSSQAVTGNTIYF. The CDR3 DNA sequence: TGTGCCAGCAGCTCTCAGGCGGTAACTGGAAACACCATATATTTT.

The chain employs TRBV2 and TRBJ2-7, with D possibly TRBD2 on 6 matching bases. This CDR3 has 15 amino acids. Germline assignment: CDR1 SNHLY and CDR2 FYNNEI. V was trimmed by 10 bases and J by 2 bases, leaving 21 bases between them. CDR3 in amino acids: CATPRRSGSPYEQYF. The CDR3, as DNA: TGTGCCACCCCGCGGCGCAGCGGGTCCCCCTACGAGCAGTACTTC.

CDR3: CASSLEQGAWETQYF. CDR3 coding DNA: TGCGCCAGCAGCTTGGAGCAGGGGGCTTGGGAGACCCAGTACTTC. This chain uses TRBV5-1 with TRBJ2-5; TRBD1 matches 8 bases. This CDR3 spans 15 amino acids. Unmatched junction bases numbered 6, after V lost 0 bases and J lost 5 bases. CDR1 is SGHRS, CDR2 YFSETQ, per germline.

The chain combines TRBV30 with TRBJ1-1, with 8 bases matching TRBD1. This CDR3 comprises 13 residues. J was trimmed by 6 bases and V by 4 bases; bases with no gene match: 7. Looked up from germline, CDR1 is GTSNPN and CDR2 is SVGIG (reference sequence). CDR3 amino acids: CAWTDLDRAEAFF. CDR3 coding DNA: TGTGCCTGGACTGATCTGGACAGGGCTGAAGCTTTCTTT.

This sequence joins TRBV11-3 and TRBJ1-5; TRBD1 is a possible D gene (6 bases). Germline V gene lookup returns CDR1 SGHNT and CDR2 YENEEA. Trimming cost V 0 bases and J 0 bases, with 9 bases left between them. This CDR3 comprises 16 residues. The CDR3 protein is CASSLETGYSNQPQHF. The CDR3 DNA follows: TGTGCCAGCAGCTTAGAGACAGGTTATAGCAATCAGCCCCAGCATTTT.

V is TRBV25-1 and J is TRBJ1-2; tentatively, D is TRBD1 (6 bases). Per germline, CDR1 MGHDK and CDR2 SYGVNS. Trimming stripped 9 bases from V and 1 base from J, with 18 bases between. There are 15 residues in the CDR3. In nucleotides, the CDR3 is TGTGCCAGTTGGGTTAACAGGGTCTATAACTATGGCTACACCTTC. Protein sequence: CASWVNRVYNYGYTF.

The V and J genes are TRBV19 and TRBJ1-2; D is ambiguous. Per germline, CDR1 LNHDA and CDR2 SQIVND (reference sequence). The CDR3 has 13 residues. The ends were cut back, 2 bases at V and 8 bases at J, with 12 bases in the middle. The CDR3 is CASSISAPRGYTF. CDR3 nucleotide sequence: TGTGCCAGTAGTATATCAGCGCCGCGGGGCTACACCTTC. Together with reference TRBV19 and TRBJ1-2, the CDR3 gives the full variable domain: DGGITQSPKYLFRKEGQNVTLSCEQNLNHDAMYWYRQDPGQGLRLIYYSQIVNDFQKGDIAEGYSVSREKKESFPLTVTSAQKNPTAFYLCASSISAPRGYTFGSGTRLTVV.

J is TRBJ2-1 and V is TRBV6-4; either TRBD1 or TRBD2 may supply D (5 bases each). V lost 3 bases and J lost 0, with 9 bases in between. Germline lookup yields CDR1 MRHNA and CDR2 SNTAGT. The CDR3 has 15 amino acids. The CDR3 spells CASSEWGCSYNEQFF. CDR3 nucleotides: TGTGCCAGCAGTGAGTGGGGGTGCTCCTACAATGAGCAGTTCTTC.

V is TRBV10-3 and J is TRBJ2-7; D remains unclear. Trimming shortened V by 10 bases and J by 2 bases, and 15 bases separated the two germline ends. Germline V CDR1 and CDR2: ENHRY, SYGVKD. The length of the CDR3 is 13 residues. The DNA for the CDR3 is TGTGCCACGCAGGAAGGCCTAGCCTACGAGCAGTACTTC. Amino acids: CATQEGLAYEQYF.

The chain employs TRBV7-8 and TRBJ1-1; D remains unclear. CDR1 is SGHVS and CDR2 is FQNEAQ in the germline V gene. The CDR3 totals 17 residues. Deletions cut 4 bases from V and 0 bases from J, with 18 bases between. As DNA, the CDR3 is TGTGCCAGCAGCTATTCCAGTGTCGGGGTGATGAACACTGAAGCTTTCTTT. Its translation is CASSYSSVGVMNTEAFF.

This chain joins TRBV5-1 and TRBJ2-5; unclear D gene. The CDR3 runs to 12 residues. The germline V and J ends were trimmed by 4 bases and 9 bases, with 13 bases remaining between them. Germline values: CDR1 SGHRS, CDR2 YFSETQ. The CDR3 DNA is TGCGCCAGCAGCCCTGGGGTTAGGGCCCAGTACTTC. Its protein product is CASSPGVRAQYF. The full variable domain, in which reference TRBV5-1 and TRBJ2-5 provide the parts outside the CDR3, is KAGVTQTPRYLIKTRGQQVTLSCSPISGHRSVSWYQQTPGQGLQFLFEYFSETQRNKGNFPGRFSGRQFSNSRSEMNVSTLELGDSALYLCASSPGVRAQYFGPGTRLLVL.

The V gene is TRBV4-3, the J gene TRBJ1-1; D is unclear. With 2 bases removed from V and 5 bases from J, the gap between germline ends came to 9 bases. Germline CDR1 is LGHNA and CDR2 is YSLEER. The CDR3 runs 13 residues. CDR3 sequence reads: CASSQTGATEAFF. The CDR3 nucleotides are TGCGCCAGCAGCCAAACGGGAGCGACTGAAGCTTTCTTT.